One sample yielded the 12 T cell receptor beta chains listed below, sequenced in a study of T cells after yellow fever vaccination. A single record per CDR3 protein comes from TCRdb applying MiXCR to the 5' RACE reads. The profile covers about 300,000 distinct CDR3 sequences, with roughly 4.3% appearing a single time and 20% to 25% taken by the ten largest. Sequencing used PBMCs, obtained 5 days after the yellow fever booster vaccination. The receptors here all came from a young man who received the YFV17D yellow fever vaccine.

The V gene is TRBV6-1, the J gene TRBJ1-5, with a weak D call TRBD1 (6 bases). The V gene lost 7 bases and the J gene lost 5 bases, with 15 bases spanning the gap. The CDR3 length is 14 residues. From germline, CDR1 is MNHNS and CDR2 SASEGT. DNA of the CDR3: TGTGCCAGCACCCGCAGGGGCGCCTATCAGCCCCAGCATTTT. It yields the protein CASTRRGAYQPQHF.

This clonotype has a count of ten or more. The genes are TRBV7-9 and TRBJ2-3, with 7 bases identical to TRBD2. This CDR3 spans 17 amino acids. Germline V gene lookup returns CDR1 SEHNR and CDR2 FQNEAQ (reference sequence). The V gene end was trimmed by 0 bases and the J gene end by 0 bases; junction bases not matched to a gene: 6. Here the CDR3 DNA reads TGTGCCAGCAGCTTAGCGTGGGCTAGCGGCAGCACAGATACGCAGTATTTT. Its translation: CASSLAWASGSTDTQYF.

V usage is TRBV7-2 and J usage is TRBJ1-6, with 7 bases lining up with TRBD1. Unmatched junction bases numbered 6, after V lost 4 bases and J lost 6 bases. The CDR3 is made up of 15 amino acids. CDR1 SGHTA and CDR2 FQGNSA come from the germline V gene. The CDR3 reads CASSSSRDSNSPLHF. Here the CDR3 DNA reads TGTGCCAGCAGCTCTAGCCGGGACAGTAATTCACCCCTCCACTTT.

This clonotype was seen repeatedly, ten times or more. Here the CDR3 reads CASSASTGFNEKLFF. The DNA for the CDR3 is TGCGCCAGCAGTGCATCGACAGGTTTTAATGAAAAACTGTTTTTT. The chain recombines TRBV10-2 with TRBJ1-4; D possibly corresponds to TRBD1 (6 bases). The CDR3 has 15 residues. From germline, CDR1 is WSHSY and CDR2 SAAADI. Trimming stripped 4 bases from V and 4 bases from J, with 13 bases between.

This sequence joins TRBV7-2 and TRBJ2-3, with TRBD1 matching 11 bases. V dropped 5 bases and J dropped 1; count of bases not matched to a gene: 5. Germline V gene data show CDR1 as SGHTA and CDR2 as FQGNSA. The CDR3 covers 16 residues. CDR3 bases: TGTGCCAGCAGCAGAGGGGGACAGGGGGGCACAGATACGCAGTATTTT. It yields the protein CASSRGGQGGTDTQYF.

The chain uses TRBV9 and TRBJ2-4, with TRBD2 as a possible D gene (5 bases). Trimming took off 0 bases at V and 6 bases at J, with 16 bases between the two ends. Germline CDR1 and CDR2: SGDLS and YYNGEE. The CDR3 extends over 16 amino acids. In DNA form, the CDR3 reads TGTGCCAGCAGCGTAGGGTCCGGGTTCGGGATAAACATTCAGTACTTC. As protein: CASSVGSGFGINIQYF.

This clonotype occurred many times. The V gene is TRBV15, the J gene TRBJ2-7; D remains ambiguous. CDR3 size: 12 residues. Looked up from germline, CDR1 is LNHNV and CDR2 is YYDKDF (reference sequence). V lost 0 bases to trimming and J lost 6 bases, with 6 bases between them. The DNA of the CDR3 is TGTGCCACCAGCAGAGATTACTTCGAGCAGTACGTC. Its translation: CATSRDYFEQYV.

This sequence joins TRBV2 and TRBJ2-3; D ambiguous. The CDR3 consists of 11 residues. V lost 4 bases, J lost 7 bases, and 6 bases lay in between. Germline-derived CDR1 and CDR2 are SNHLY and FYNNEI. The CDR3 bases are TGTGCCAGCAGTGTAGGAAATACGCAGTATTTT. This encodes CASSVGNTQYF.

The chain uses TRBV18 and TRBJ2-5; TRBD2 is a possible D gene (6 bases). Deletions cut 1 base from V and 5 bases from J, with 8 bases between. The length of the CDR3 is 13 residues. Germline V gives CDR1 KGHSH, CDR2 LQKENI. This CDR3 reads CASSPRAGETQYF. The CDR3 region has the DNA TGTGCCAGCTCACCACGGGCGGGGGAGACCCAGTACTTC.

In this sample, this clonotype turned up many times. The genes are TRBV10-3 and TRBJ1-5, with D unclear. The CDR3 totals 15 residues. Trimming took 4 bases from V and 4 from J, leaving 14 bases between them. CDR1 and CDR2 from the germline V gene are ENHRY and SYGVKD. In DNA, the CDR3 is TGTGCCATCAGTGCTTCCGGCAGCCTAAATCAGCCCCAGCATTTT. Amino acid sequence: CAISASGSLNQPQHF.

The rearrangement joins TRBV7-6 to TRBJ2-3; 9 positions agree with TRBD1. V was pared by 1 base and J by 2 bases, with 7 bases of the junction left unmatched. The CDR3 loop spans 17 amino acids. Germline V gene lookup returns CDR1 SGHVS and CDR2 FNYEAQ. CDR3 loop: CASSLVFGTGTTDTQYF. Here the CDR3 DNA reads TGTGCCAGCAGCTTAGTCTTCGGGACAGGGACCACAGATACGCAGTATTTT. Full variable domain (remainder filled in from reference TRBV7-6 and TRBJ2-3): GAGVSQSPRYKVTKRGQDVALRCDPISGHVSLYWYRQALGQGPEFLTYFNYEAQQDKSGLPNDRFSAERPEGSISTLTIQRTEQRDSAMYRCASSLVFGTGTTDTQYFGPGTRLTVL.

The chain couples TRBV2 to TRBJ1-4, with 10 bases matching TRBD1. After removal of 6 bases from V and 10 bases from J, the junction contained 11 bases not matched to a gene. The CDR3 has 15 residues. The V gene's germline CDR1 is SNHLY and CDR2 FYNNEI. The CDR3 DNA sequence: TGTGCCAGCAGCCCCACGTCAGGGACAGGGGTAAAACTGTTTTTT. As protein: CASSPTSGTGVKLFF.